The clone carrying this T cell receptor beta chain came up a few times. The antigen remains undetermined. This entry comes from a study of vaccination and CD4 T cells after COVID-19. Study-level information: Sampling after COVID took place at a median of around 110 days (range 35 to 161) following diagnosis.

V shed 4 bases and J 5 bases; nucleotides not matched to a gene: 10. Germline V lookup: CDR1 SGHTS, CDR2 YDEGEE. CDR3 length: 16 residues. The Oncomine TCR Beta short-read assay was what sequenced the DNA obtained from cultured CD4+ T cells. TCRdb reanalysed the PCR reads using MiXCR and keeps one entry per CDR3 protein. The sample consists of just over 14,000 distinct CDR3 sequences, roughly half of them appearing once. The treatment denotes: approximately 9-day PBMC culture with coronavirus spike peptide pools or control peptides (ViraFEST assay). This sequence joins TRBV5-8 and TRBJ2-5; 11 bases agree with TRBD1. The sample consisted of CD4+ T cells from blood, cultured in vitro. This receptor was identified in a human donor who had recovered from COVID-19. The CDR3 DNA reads TGTGCCAGCAGCCTGCCGGGACAGGGGGTAAGGGAGACCCAGTACTTC. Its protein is CASSLPGQGVRETQYF.